A single sample gave rise to the 15 T cell receptor beta chains below, sequenced in a study of T cell changes during pregnancy in multiple sclerosis. The protocol was immunoSEQ multiplex PCR, while the TCRdb copy is restricted to in-frame clones and leaves out a portion. The table records about 110,000 clones, more than 85% of them present only once. This sample comprised peripheral blood, obtained after pregnancy. The receptors shown here come from a female donor with multiple sclerosis, enrolled in a pregnancy study.

The chain carries TRBV2 and TRBJ1-5, with TRBD1 identical over 7 bases. The CDR3 length is 15 residues. The V gene end was trimmed by 6 bases and the J gene end by 6 bases; junction bases not matched to a gene: 11. CDR1 and CDR2 from the germline V gene are SNHLY and FYNNEI. CDR3 residues: CASRETGFGSQPQHF. CDR3 bases: TGTGCCAGCAGGGAGACAGGGTTTGGGAGTCAGCCCCAGCATTTT.

The chain carries TRBV14 and TRBJ2-5; no firm D call. This CDR3 contains 13 residues. Germline V gene sequence: CDR1 SGHDN, CDR2 FVKESK. Trimming cost V 4 bases and J 2 bases, with 8 bases left between them. The CDR3 loop is CASSRAPQETQYF. In DNA, the CDR3 is TGTGCCAGCAGCCGCGCGCCACAAGAGACCCAGTACTTC.

The CDR3 DNA reads TGTGCCAGTTCGGGACAGAGCGGCAATCAGCCCCAGCATTTT. This sequence encodes CASSGQSGNQPQHF. The V and J genes are TRBV25-1 and TRBJ1-5, with 7 bases lining up with TRBD1. Germline CDR1 is MGHDK and CDR2 is SYGVNS. The junction had 7 bases not matched to a gene; V was cut back by 9 bases and J by 2 bases. This CDR3 has 14 amino acids.

The rearrangement joins TRBV7-8 to TRBJ2-5; D remains ambiguous. V gave up 0 bases and J gave up 10 bases, with 9 bases separating them. The CDR3 totals 12 residues. In germline, CDR1 is SGHVS, CDR2 FQNEAQ. CDR3 nucleotide sequence: TGTGCCAGCAGCTTAGCGAGCGCAGACCAGTACTTC. Its translation is CASSLASADQYF.

This clone was detected a few times. The chain employs TRBV9 and TRBJ2-1; 12 bases fit TRBD2. The V and J ends lost 4 bases and 5 bases, in that order; junction bases with no gene match: 16. Germline V gene lookup returns CDR1 SGDLS and CDR2 YYNGEE. The CDR3 has 19 residues. The CDR3 spells CASSPSGLAGGSADNEQFF. The CDR3 DNA follows: TGTGCCAGCAGCCCGAGCGGGCTAGCGGGGGGGTCCGCCGACAATGAGCAGTTCTTC.

The rearrangement uses TRBV5-1 and TRBJ2-5; 9 bases line up with TRBD2. The CDR3 consists of 16 residues. Per germline, CDR1 SGHRS and CDR2 YFSETQ. With V trimmed by 0 bases and J by 3 bases, 6 bases remained unmatched. DNA for the CDR3: TGCGCCAGCAGCTTGGCAGGATCTAGCGGGAAAGAGACCCAGTACTTC. This encodes CASSLAGSSGKETQYF.

In its sample, this clone was seen once. The chain has TRBV6-1 and TRBJ1-5; the D gene is possibly TRBD1 (5 bases). Per the germline V gene, CDR1 is MNHNS and CDR2 is SASEGT. Trimming cost V 3 bases and J 2 bases, with 20 bases left between them. The CDR3 loop spans 18 amino acids. CDR3 sequence (DNA): TGTGCCAGCAGTGAGGGGCCCTTCTCACCTGGGGGCAATCAGCCCCAGCATTTT. Protein sequence: CASSEGPFSPGGNQPQHF.

The rearrangement uses TRBV7-9 and TRBJ1-2, with 8 bases lining up with TRBD1. V was pared by 7 bases and J by 4 bases, with 5 bases of the junction left unmatched. This CDR3 region has 13 residues. Germline-derived CDR1 and CDR2 are SEHNR and FQNEAQ (reference sequence). The CDR3 region has the DNA TGTGCCAGCACCGAGACAGGGGCCTATGGCTACACCTTC. This gives the protein CASTETGAYGYTF. The full variable domain, in which reference TRBV7-9 and TRBJ1-2 provide the parts outside the CDR3, is DTGVSQNPRHKITKRGQNVTFRCDPISEHNRLYWYRQTLGQGPEFLTYFQNEAQLEKSRLLSDRFSAERPKGSFSTLEIQRTEQGDSAMYLCASTETGAYGYTFGSGTRLTVV.

The V gene is TRBV6-1, the J gene TRBJ1-2; maybe TRBD1 (5 bases). The CDR3 is 13 amino acids. The germline V and J ends were trimmed by 4 bases and 4 bases, with 10 bases remaining between them. CDR1 and CDR2 (germline): MNHNS, SASEGT. CDR3 nucleotide sequence: TGTGCCAGCAGTGGGGGGGTCGGCTATGGCTACACCTTC. Translating gives CASSGGVGYGYTF.

The genes are TRBV4-1 and TRBJ1-6, with 9 nucleotides matching TRBD1. V dropped 4 bases and J dropped 10; count of bases not matched to a gene: 5. The CDR3 spans 14 residues. Germline V CDR1 and CDR2: MGHRA, YSYEKL. CDR3 loop: CASSPGQGQSPLHF. For the CDR3, the DNA is TGCGCCAGCAGCCCGGGACAGGGTCAATCACCCCTCCACTTT.

The chain is built from TRBV27 and TRBJ2-7; 8 nucleotides agree with TRBD1. The CDR3 sequence is 15 residues long. Germline trimming cut 10 bases from V and 0 bases from J; bases unmatched to any gene: 11. The V gene's germline CDR1 is MNHEY and CDR2 SMNVEV (reference sequence). CDR3 amino acids: CATRQGQTSSYEQYF. The CDR3 nucleotides read TGTGCCACTAGACAGGGGCAGACTAGCTCCTACGAGCAGTACTTC.

The CDR3 DNA follows: TGTGCCATCAGGGAGGGGGACAGTTATGGCTACACCTTC. This encodes CAIREGDSYGYTF. The chain recombines TRBV10-3 with TRBJ1-2, with 7 bases lining up with TRBD1. The CDR3 totals 13 residues. Per the germline V gene, CDR1 is ENHRY and CDR2 is SYGVKD. Trimming took 6 bases from V and 5 from J; bases not matched to a gene: 6.

The genes are TRBV30 and TRBJ1-5, with unresolved D. With 0 bases removed from V and 3 bases from J, the gap between germline ends came to 9 bases. This CDR3 has 14 amino acids. Germline V gene lookup returns CDR1 GTSNPN and CDR2 SVGIG (reference sequence). CDR3 in amino acids: CAWSVSSNNQPQHF. The CDR3 nucleotides read TGTGCCTGGAGTGTATCCAGTAACAATCAGCCCCAGCATTTT. Drawing the rest from reference TRBV30 and TRBJ1-5, the complete variable domain is SQTIHQWPATLVQPVGSPLSLECTVEGTSNPNLYWYRQAAGRGLQLLFYSVGIGQISSEVPQNLSASRPQDRQFILSSKKLLLSDSGFYLCAWSVSSNNQPQHFGDGTRLSIL.

V gene TRBV6-1 combines with J gene TRBJ1-1; 8 nucleotides align to TRBD1. The CDR3 contains 14 residues. CDR1 and CDR2 (germline): MNHNS, SASEGT. The V segment lost 2 bases and the J segment 4 bases; nucleotides outside the gene matches: 3. The DNA for the CDR3 is TGTGCCAGCAGTGAACCAACAGGGGGCACTGAAGCTTTCTTT. The encoded protein is CASSEPTGGTEAFF.

This clone came up once. The chain combines TRBV6-6 with TRBJ1-2; D may be TRBD1 (5 bases). CDR3 size: 16 residues. Germline CDR1 is MNHNY and CDR2 is SVGAGI (reference sequence). V lost 0 bases and J 3 bases, leaving 14 bases between the germline ends. The CDR3 reads CASSYSGRDNDYGYTF. As DNA, the CDR3 is TGTGCCAGCAGTTACTCCGGCAGGGATAACGACTATGGCTACACCTTC.